This TCR beta chain was captured in a study of blood T cell repertoires in COVID-19. The method was immunoSEQ multiplex PCR; TCRdb's version includes in-frame clones alone and lacks a portion of them. Here the sample spans fewer than 150,000 clones, about 75% being singletons. Deletions cut 6 bases from V and 5 bases from J, with 13 bases between. In germline, CDR1 is SGHTA, CDR2 FQGNSA. The CDR3 runs to 13 residues. The specimen was peripheral blood. This sequence joins TRBV7-2 and TRBJ1-1, with D tentatively TRBD1 (6 bases). This TCR derives from a man aged 80 or over with acute or convalescent COVID-19. The CDR3 loop reads CASSPGHLTEAFF. The CDR3 DNA is TGTGCCAGCAGTCCGGGACACTTAACTGAAGCTTTCTTT.